These 20 T cell receptor beta chains were sequenced from one sample in a study of cytomegalovirus exposure and HLA in healthy donors. 13 Jbeta primers and 60 Vbeta primers were used for the PCR. Assay: immunoSEQ multiplex PCR; the TCRdb copy retains only in-frame clones and omits some. The sample has about 130,000 clones, 70% to 75% seen once. The sequenced material came from PBMCs. The receptors were gathered from a woman in her 40s in good health and CMV-seropositive.

This chain uses TRBV29-1 with TRBJ1-1; D remains unclear. The germline V gene has CDR1 SQVTM and CDR2 ANQGSEA. The CDR3 is made up of 8 amino acids. V was shortened by 7 bases and J by 9 bases, with 6 bases between the two germline ends. The DNA of the CDR3 is TGCAGCGGCCTAAAAGCTTTCTTT. It translates to CSGLKAFF.

This CDR3 is CASSLVTGGPSDQPQHF. In DNA, the CDR3 is TGTGCCAGCAGCTTAGTGACAGGGGGCCCGTCCGATCAGCCCCAGCATTTT. The V and J genes are TRBV7-8 and TRBJ1-5; 10 bases match TRBD1. Trimming removed 1 base from V and 5 bases from J; junction bases left unmatched: 8. CDR1 is SGHVS and CDR2 is FQNEAQ in the germline V gene. This CDR3 is built from 17 residues. The entire variable domain, with the rest obtained from reference TRBV7-8 and TRBJ1-5, is as follows: GAGVSQSPRYKVAKRGQDVALRCDPISGHVSLFWYQQALGQGPEFLTYFQNEAQLDKSGLPSDRFFAERPEGSVSTLKIQRTQQEDSAVYLCASSLVTGGPSDQPQHFGDGTRLSIL.

This chain uses TRBV13 with TRBJ2-3; TRBD2 is a possible D gene (7 bases). From germline, CDR1 is PRHDT and CDR2 FYEKMQ (reference sequence). The CDR3 is 16 amino acids. Trimming shortened V by 5 bases and J by 4 bases, and 19 bases separated the two germline ends. The CDR3 coding sequence is TGTGCCAGCAGCGATCGATCCGGGGGGCTCGCAGATACGCAGTATTTT. Amino acid sequence: CASSDRSGGLADTQYF.

The CDR3 protein is CASSLTGEIYNEQFF. DNA for the CDR3: TGTGCCAGCAGTTTAACGGGAGAAATCTACAATGAGCAGTTCTTC. The chain carries TRBV28 and TRBJ2-1, with D possibly being TRBD2 (6 bases). The V gene lost 2 bases and the J gene lost 3 bases, with 11 bases spanning the gap. Per germline, CDR1 MDHEN and CDR2 SYDVKM. This CDR3 contains 15 residues.

This clone is a singleton in its sample. The V call is TRBV30, the J call TRBJ1-5, with TRBD1 identical over 7 bases. Per germline, CDR1 GTSNPN and CDR2 SVGIG (reference sequence). This CDR3 region has 16 residues. V was pared by 4 bases and J by 4 bases, with 13 bases of the junction left unmatched. CDR3 nucleotides: TGTGCCTGGACTCCGACAGGGCCCCTTCCTAATCAGCCCCAGCATTTT. Protein: CAWTPTGPLPNQPQHF.

With regard to this clone: The same CDR3 also results from other DNA sequences found in this sample. This rearrangement joins TRBV7-9 to TRBJ2-3, with D hard to call. This CDR3 spans 12 amino acids. V lost 2 bases to trimming and J lost 4 bases, with 4 bases between them. Germline V gene data show CDR1 as SEHNR and CDR2 as FQNEAQ (reference sequence). CDR3 bases: TGTGCCAGCAGCTTAAGCGCAGATACGCAGTATTTT. As protein: CASSLSADTQYF.

The V gene is TRBV28, the J gene TRBJ2-4; D not resolved. Deletions cut 3 bases from V and 7 bases from J, with 13 bases between. Germline-derived CDR1 and CDR2 are MDHEN and SYDVKM. The CDR3 is 14 residues long. In DNA, the CDR3 is TGTGCCAGCAGTTTCCCAGGAAATCTGAACATTCAGTACTTC. Translation: CASSFPGNLNIQYF.

This clone appeared once. The chain joins TRBV7-8 to TRBJ2-7; 8 bases line up with TRBD2. The V gene's germline CDR1 is SGHVS and CDR2 FQNEAQ. The V segment lost 6 bases and the J segment 7 bases; nucleotides outside the gene matches: 14. CDR3 size: 15 residues. The DNA for the CDR3 is TGTGCCAGCAGTGCCGTTGGGCGGGAGGCCCAAGAGCAGTACTTC. This sequence encodes CASSAVGREAQEQYF.

The CDR3 loop is CASSRGLRFSDRDTEAFF. CDR3 sequence (DNA): TGTGCCAGCAGCCGCGGACTTAGGTTCTCGGACAGAGACACTGAAGCTTTCTTT. This rearrangement joins TRBV7-2 to TRBJ1-1; D perhaps matches TRBD1 (6 bases). The germline gives CDR1 SGHTA, CDR2 FQGNSA. The V and J ends lost 5 bases and 3 bases respectively, with 25 bases between them. CDR3 length: 18 residues. The full variable domain, its missing parts supplied by reference TRBV7-2 and TRBJ1-1, is GAGVSQSPSNKVTEKGKDVELRCDPISGHTALYWYRQSLGQGLEFLIYFQGNSAPDKSGLPSDRFSAERTGGSVSTLTIQRTQQEDSAVYLCASSRGLRFSDRDTEAFFGQGTRLTVV.

The CDR3 reads CASSSQGLVSGNTIYF. The CDR3 DNA sequence: TGTGCCAGCAGTTCACAGGGGCTCGTATCCGGAAACACCATATATTTT. This chain links TRBV2 with TRBJ1-3, with TRBD1 identical over 7 bases. V lost 5 bases and J lost 4; bases outside the gene matches: 11. This CDR3 spans 16 amino acids. CDR1 SNHLY and CDR2 FYNNEI come from the germline V gene.

The rearrangement joins TRBV7-3 to TRBJ2-3, with TRBD2 matching over 9 bases. CDR1 is SGHTA and CDR2 is FQGTGA in the germline V gene. Unmatched junction bases numbered 3, after V lost 3 bases and J lost 2 bases. The CDR3 totals 15 residues. The CDR3 loop is CASSFSGGFTDTQYF. The CDR3, as DNA: TGTGCCAGCAGCTTTAGCGGGGGATTCACAGATACGCAGTATTTT.

The chain employs TRBV2 and TRBJ1-1; D gene ambiguous. V was shortened by 7 bases and J by 1 base, with 10 bases between the two germline ends. This CDR3 has 13 amino acids. Germline-derived CDR1 and CDR2 are SNHLY and FYNNEI. DNA of the CDR3: TGTGCCAGCAAAAATCGGGGGAACACTGAAGCTTTCTTT. Translating gives CASKNRGNTEAFF.

This chain links TRBV6-5 with TRBJ1-1, with D maybe TRBD1 (6 bases). V lost 0 bases and J 10 bases, leaving 15 bases between the germline ends. CDR3 length: 14 amino acids. CDR1 and CDR2 (germline): MNHEY, SVGAGI. As DNA, the CDR3 is TGTGCCAGCAGTTACTCTATGGGGGCTAGAGGAGCTTTCTTT. Encoded protein: CASSYSMGARGAFF.

The V gene is TRBV10-3, the J gene TRBJ1-1; TRBD1 agrees at 7 bases. V was clipped by 6 bases and J by 2 bases; unmatched bases: 6. The CDR3 is made up of 14 amino acids. Germline assignment: CDR1 ENHRY and CDR2 SYGVKD. CDR3 sequence: CAIRTGTENTEAFF. The CDR3 DNA is TGTGCCATCAGAACCGGGACAGAAAACACTGAAGCTTTCTTT.

The chain combines TRBV5-4 with TRBJ1-2; 8 nucleotides match TRBD1. J gave up 2 bases and V 1 base, and 4 bases lay outside the gene matches. This CDR3 has 15 residues. CDR1 is SGHNT and CDR2 is YYREEE in the germline V gene (reference sequence). CDR3 loop: CASSLIRGQNYGYTF. The DNA for the CDR3 is TGTGCCAGCAGCTTGATCAGGGGGCAGAACTATGGCTACACCTTC.

This clone appeared a single time. The chain links TRBV7-2 to TRBJ1-5; TRBD1 agrees at 9 bases. V was pared by 5 bases and J by 5 bases, with 1 base of the junction left unmatched. This CDR3 spans 13 amino acids. CDR1 is SGHTA and CDR2 is FQGNSA in the germline V gene. The chain's CDR3 is CASSRQGDQPQHF. The CDR3 nucleotides are TGTGCCAGCAGCAGACAGGGGGATCAGCCCCAGCATTTT.

The chain employs TRBV11-2 and TRBJ1-2; D gene unclear. The V gene lost 3 bases and the J gene lost 7 bases, with 12 bases spanning the gap. This CDR3 has 13 residues. Germline CDR1 and CDR2: SGHAT and FQNNGV. The DNA for the CDR3 is TGTGCCAGCAGCTTGGGAGAGTCAAGTGGCTACACCTTC. Translating gives CASSLGESSGYTF.

The sample holds a few counts of this clone. V usage is TRBV7-2 and J usage is TRBJ1-2; no reliable D call. The ends were cut back, 5 bases at V and 8 bases at J, with 9 bases in the middle. The CDR3 is 11 residues long. Germline CDR1 reads SGHTA; CDR2 reads FQGNSA. As DNA, the CDR3 is TGTGCCAGCAGCCAGAATTTGGGCTACACCTTC. Amino acids: CASSQNLGYTF.

This chain connects TRBV19 to TRBJ2-7, with D hard to call. The CDR3 sequence is 12 residues long. Germline loops: CDR1 LNHDA, CDR2 SQIVND (reference sequence). V lost 4 bases and J 4 bases, leaving 8 bases between the germline ends. CDR3 coding DNA: TGTGCCAGTAGTAAGAACGCGTACGAGCAGTACTTC. It translates to CASSKNAYEQYF.

This rearrangement joins TRBV6-1 to TRBJ1-1; TRBD1 agrees at 7 bases. The CDR3 consists of 14 residues. The V gene's germline CDR1 is MNHNS and CDR2 SASEGT. The J segment lost 4 bases and the V segment lost 5 bases, leaving 7 bases of the junction unmatched. Here the CDR3 reads CASSKQGWGTEAFF. CDR3 DNA sequence: TGTGCCAGCAGTAAACAGGGGTGGGGCACTGAAGCTTTCTTT.